The rows below give T cell receptor beta chains drawn from one sample of a study of graft-versus-host responses after intestinal transplantation. Method: immunoSEQ multiplex PCR; TCRdb's copy keeps in-frame clones and lacks some. The sample records approximately 58,000 clones, around 90% being singletons. The sequenced sample was PBMCs, obtained 26 days after transplant. Receptors originate from a human patient who received an intestinal transplant, so some T cells may come from the graft donor. CDR3s include the opening cysteine and the closing phenylalanine or tryptophan. Fields, in order: CDR3 protein, CDR3 DNA, clone size, J gene, D gene, V gene. The D gene is left open where the match is weak. Not all rows give a size; the values are once, few, many and, for expanded clones, a class.

cdr3_aa: CASHQDGRLLSQETQYF
cdr3_nt: TGTGCCAGCCACCAGGACGGGAGACTCCTCTCCCAAGAGACCCAGTACTTC
clone_size: NA
j_call: TRBJ2-5
d_call: NA
v_call: TRBV6-4

cdr3_aa: CASRSWRGRITDTQYF
cdr3_nt: TGTGCCAGCAGGAGTTGGAGGGGCCGGATCACAGATACGCAGTATTTT
clone_size: NA
j_call: TRBJ2-3
d_call: NA
v_call: TRBV7-9

cdr3_aa: CASSIGGGKGTEAFF
cdr3_nt: TGTGCCAGCAGCATCGGGGGGGGTAAGGGCACTGAAGCTTTCTTT
clone_size: few
j_call: TRBJ1-1
d_call: NA
v_call: TRBV7-3

cdr3_aa: CASSLAYSPSNEQFF
cdr3_nt: TGTGCTAGCAGCTTAGCGTACAGTCCAAGCAATGAGCAGTTCTTC
clone_size: once
j_call: TRBJ2-1
d_call: NA
v_call: TRBV7-7

cdr3_aa: CAPSTSGFTKGEQFF
cdr3_nt: TGTGCCCCCTCAACTAGCGGCTTCACCAAGGGGGAGCAGTTCTTC
clone_size: NA
j_call: TRBJ2-1
d_call: TRBD2
v_call: TRBV30

cdr3_aa: CASSLPTGLNTGELFF
cdr3_nt: TGTGCCAGCAGCCTCCCGACAGGTTTGAACACCGGGGAGCTGTTTTTT
clone_size: NA
j_call: TRBJ2-2
d_call: NA
v_call: TRBV7-9

cdr3_aa: CASSSRTGEVTEAFF
cdr3_nt: TGTGCCAGCAGTTCCCGGACAGGGGAGGTCACTGAAGCTTTCTTT
clone_size: NA
j_call: TRBJ1-1
d_call: TRBD1
v_call: TRBV28

cdr3_aa: CASSSPQIPYEQYF
cdr3_nt: TGTGCCAGCAGCTCCCCGCAGATTCCCTACGAGCAGTACTTC
clone_size: NA
j_call: TRBJ2-7
d_call: NA
v_call: TRBV7-9

cdr3_aa: CAISEGREARNEQFF
cdr3_nt: TGTGCCATCAGTGAGGGGCGGGAGGCGAGGAATGAGCAGTTCTTC
clone_size: NA
j_call: TRBJ2-1
d_call: TRBD2
v_call: TRBV10-3

cdr3_aa: CASGQGASEQYF
cdr3_nt: TGCGCCAGCGGACAGGGTGCCTCCGAGCAGTACTTC
clone_size: once
j_call: TRBJ2-7
d_call: TRBD1
v_call: TRBV10-2

cdr3_aa: CASSANPGQGDEQYF
cdr3_nt: TGTGCCAGCAGTGCCAACCCGGGACAGGGCGACGAGCAGTACTTC
clone_size: NA
j_call: TRBJ2-7
d_call: TRBD1
v_call: TRBV6-5

cdr3_aa: CASSMPSGGREQFF
cdr3_nt: TGTGCCAGTAGTATGCCTAGCGGAGGACGGGAGCAGTTCTTC
clone_size: NA
j_call: TRBJ2-1
d_call: TRBD2
v_call: TRBV19

cdr3_aa: CASSLGLAIYNEQFF
cdr3_nt: TGTGCCAGCAGCTTAGGACTAGCTATCTACAATGAGCAGTTCTTC
clone_size: once
j_call: TRBJ2-1
d_call: TRBD2
v_call: TRBV7-6

cdr3_aa: CASSSWASGRVGTQYF
cdr3_nt: TGTGCCAGCAGTTCATGGGCTAGCGGGAGGGTCGGGACCCAGTACTTC
clone_size: NA
j_call: TRBJ2-5
d_call: TRBD2
v_call: TRBV27

cdr3_aa: CASSVELAGGNEQFF
cdr3_nt: TGTGCCAGCAGTGTAGAACTAGCGGGGGGCAATGAGCAGTTCTTC
clone_size: NA
j_call: TRBJ2-1
d_call: TRBD2
v_call: TRBV2

cdr3_aa: CAWTSRVSAEQYF
cdr3_nt: TGTGCCTGGACCTCCCGGGTATCTGCCGAGCAGTACTTC
clone_size: NA
j_call: TRBJ2-7
d_call: NA
v_call: TRBV30

cdr3_aa: CASSHPAGTGSSEKLFF
cdr3_nt: TGTGCCAGCAGCCACCCTGCTGGGACAGGGTCGAGCGAAAAACTGTTTTTT
clone_size: NA
j_call: TRBJ1-4
d_call: TRBD1
v_call: TRBV14

cdr3_aa: CASSTGDEFPYGYTF
cdr3_nt: TGTGCCAGCAGTACGGGGGATGAGTTTCCCTATGGCTACACCTTC
clone_size: NA
j_call: TRBJ1-2
d_call: NA
v_call: TRBV6-5

cdr3_aa: CASSLTDSNQPQHF
cdr3_nt: TGTGCCAGCAGTTTGACAGATAGCAATCAGCCCCAGCATTTT
clone_size: NA
j_call: TRBJ1-5
d_call: NA
v_call: TRBV28

cdr3_aa: CASTVSTVSTGELFF
cdr3_nt: TGTGCCAGTACCGTATCTACAGTGAGCACCGGGGAGCTGTTTTTT
clone_size: NA
j_call: TRBJ2-2
d_call: NA
v_call: TRBV19

cdr3_aa: CASSRLYPESYGELFF
cdr3_nt: TGCGCCAGCAGCCGCCTATACCCGGAGTCGTACGGGGAGCTGTTTTTT
clone_size: NA
j_call: TRBJ2-2
d_call: NA
v_call: TRBV4-1

cdr3_aa: CASSQHRDNLAQPQHF
cdr3_nt: TGCGCCAGCAGCCAACATCGGGACAATTTGGCTCAGCCCCAGCATTTT
clone_size: few
j_call: TRBJ1-5
d_call: NA
v_call: TRBV4-1

cdr3_aa: CASSLLTSGDEDTQYF
cdr3_nt: TGTGCCAGCTCACTTCTGACTAGCGGGGATGAAGATACGCAGTATTTT
clone_size: NA
j_call: TRBJ2-3
d_call: TRBD2
v_call: TRBV18

cdr3_aa: CASSLVQVHEQYF
cdr3_nt: TGTGCCAGCAGTTTAGTGCAGGTCCACGAGCAGTACTTC
clone_size: NA
j_call: TRBJ2-7
d_call: NA
v_call: TRBV28

cdr3_aa: CASSYGLASYTDTQYF
cdr3_nt: TGTGCCAGCAGCTATGGACTAGCGAGTTACACAGATACGCAGTATTTT
clone_size: NA
j_call: TRBJ2-3
d_call: TRBD2
v_call: TRBV5-6

cdr3_aa: CSVFGTSGSPDTQYF
cdr3_nt: TGCAGCGTTTTTGGGACTAGCGGGAGCCCAGATACGCAGTATTTT
clone_size: once
j_call: TRBJ2-3
d_call: TRBD2
v_call: TRBV29-1

cdr3_aa: CAWTQGDYGYTF
cdr3_nt: TGTGCCTGGACACAGGGGGACTATGGCTACACCTTC
clone_size: NA
j_call: TRBJ1-2
d_call: TRBD1
v_call: TRBV30

cdr3_aa: CASSPSDRRDGYTF
cdr3_nt: TGTGCCAGCAGCCCCTCGGATAGGAGGGACGGCTACACCTTC
clone_size: NA
j_call: TRBJ1-2
d_call: NA
v_call: TRBV7-3

cdr3_aa: CASSQAPAGTAEQFF
cdr3_nt: TGCGCCAGCAGCCAAGCACCGGCGGGAACAGCCGAGCAGTTCTTC
clone_size: NA
j_call: TRBJ2-1
d_call: NA
v_call: TRBV4-1